This record covers a single T cell receptor (beta chain). J was trimmed by 8 bases and V by 7 bases; bases with no gene match: 11. CDR1 and CDR2 from the germline V gene are MNHEY and SVGAGI. The CDR3 is made up of 14 amino acids. This specimen comes from a study of beta chain features in type 1 diabetes. Expressed TCRB transcripts were sequenced, since all the RNA that had been isolated was reverse transcribed. The method was immunoSEQ multiplex PCR; TCRdb's version includes in-frame clones alone and lacks a portion of them. Of over 40,000 clones listed, roughly half were seen once; the top ten hold 2% to 2.5%.

The clonotype originates from a woman aged 18-29 years in good health. The chain links TRBV6-5 to TRBJ2-3; 8 bases match TRBD1. Material: Tregs from blood. CDR3 in DNA: TGTGCCAGCAATCCCAGTCCAACAGGGGGTACGCAGTATTTT. It encodes CASNPSPTGGTQYF.